This TCR beta chain was sequenced during a study of blood T cell repertoires in COVID-19. The method was immunoSEQ multiplex PCR; TCRdb's version includes in-frame clones alone and lacks a portion of them. The sample has around 250,000 clones, roughly 83% seen once. Trimming took 5 bases from V and 6 from J; bases not matched to a gene: 3. Germline V gene data show CDR1 as WNHNN and CDR2 as SYGVQD (reference sequence). There are 13 residues in the CDR3. The V and J genes are TRBV10-1 and TRBJ2-3, with 9 nucleotides matching TRBD2. Sample: peripheral blood. This TCR was sampled from a man older than 75 with acute or convalescent COVID-19. CDR3 loop: CASSSGGMDTQYF. Here the CDR3 DNA reads TGCGCCAGCAGTAGCGGGGGGATGGATACGCAGTATTTT.